Included here is one T cell receptor beta chain sequence, with context. Clones were read by immunoSEQ multiplex PCR, and TCRdb kept only the in-frame ones, dropping some. This sample yields around 91,000 clones, of which roughly 87% are seen a single time; 15% belongs to the top ten. This entry comes from a study of T cells in localized non-small cell lung cancer. This sequence was found in a man aged 35-75 years with stage I squamous cell lung carcinoma. The sequencing here drew on peripheral blood, taken before any cancer treatment.

CDR3 sequence reads: CASSLARGSTYEQYF. The CDR3 coding sequence is TGTGCCAGCAGTTTAGCCAGGGGGTCAACCTACGAGCAGTACTTC. The chain recombines TRBV28 with TRBJ2-7, with 7 bases that match TRBD1. J was trimmed by 2 bases and V by 2 bases; bases with no gene match: 6. The CDR3 sequence is 15 residues long. In germline, CDR1 is MDHEN, CDR2 SYDVKM.